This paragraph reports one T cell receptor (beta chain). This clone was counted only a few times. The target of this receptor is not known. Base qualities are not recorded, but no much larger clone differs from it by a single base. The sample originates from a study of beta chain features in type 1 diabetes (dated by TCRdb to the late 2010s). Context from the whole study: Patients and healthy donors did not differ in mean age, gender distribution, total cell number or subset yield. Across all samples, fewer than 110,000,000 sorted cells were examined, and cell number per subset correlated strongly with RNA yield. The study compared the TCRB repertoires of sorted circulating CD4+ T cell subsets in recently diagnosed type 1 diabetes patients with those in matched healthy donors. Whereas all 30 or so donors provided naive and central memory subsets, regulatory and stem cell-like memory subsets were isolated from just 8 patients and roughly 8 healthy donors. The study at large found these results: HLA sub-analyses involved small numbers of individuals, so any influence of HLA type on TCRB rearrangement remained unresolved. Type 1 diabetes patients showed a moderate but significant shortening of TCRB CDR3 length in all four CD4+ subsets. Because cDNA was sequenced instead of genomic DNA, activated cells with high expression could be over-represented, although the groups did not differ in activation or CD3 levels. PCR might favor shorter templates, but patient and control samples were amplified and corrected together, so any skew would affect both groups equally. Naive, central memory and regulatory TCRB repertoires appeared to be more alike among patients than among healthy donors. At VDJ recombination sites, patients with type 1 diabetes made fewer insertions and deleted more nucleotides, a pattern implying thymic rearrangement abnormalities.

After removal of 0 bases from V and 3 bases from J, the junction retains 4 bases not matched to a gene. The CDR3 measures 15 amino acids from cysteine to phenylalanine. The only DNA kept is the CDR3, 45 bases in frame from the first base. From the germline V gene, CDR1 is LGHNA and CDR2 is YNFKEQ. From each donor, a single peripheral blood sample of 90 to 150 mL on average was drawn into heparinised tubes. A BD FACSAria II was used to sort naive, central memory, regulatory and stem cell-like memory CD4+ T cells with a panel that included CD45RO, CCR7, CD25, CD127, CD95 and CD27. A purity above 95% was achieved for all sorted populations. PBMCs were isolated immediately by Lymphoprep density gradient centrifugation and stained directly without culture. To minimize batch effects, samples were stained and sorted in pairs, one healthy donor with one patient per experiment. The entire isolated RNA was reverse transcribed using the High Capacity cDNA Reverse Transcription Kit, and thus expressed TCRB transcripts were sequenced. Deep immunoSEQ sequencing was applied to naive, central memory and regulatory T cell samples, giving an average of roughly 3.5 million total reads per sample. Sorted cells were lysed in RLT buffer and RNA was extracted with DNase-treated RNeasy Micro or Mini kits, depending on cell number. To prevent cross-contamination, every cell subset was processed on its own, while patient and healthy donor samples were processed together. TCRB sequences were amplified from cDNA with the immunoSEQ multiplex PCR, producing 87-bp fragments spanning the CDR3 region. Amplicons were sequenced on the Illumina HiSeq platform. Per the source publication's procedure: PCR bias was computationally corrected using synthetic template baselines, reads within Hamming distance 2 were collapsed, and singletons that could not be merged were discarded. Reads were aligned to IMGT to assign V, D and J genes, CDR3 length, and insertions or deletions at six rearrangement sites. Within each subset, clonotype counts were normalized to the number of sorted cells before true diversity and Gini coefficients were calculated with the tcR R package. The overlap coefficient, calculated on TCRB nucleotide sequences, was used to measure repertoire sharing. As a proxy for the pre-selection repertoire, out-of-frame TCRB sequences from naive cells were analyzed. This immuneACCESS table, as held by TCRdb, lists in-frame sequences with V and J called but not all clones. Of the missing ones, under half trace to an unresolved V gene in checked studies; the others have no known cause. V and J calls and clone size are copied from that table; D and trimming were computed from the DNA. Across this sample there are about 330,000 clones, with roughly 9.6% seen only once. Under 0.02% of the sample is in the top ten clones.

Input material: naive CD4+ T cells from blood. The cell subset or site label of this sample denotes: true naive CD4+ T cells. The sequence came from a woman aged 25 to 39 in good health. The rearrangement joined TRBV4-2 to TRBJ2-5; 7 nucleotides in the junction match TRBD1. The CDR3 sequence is CASSQDPGTEETQYF. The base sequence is TGTGCCAGCAGCCAAGACCCCGGGACAGAAGAGACCCAGTACTTC.